The text below deals with one T cell receptor (beta chain). Antigen: not known. The V gene end was trimmed by 4 bases and the J gene end by 3 bases; junction bases not matched to a gene: 8. Germline V gene lookup returns CDR1 MNHNS and CDR2 SASEGT. The CDR3 is 15 amino acids. 60 Vbeta and 13 Jbeta primers were used in PCR. Here immunoSEQ multiplex PCR was the method, and the copy in TCRdb shows in-frame clones only, minus some. The table has fewer than 150,000 clones, 82% seen once. These data come from a study of cytomegalovirus exposure and HLA in healthy donors. Study-wide findings and caveats: The authors considered a cluster of highly shared sequence variants likely to be a sequencing artifact.

This clonotype was obtained from a male donor in good health and CMV-seronegative. The chain couples TRBV6-1 to TRBJ1-1; 7 bases map to TRBD1. Sample: PBMCs. The CDR3 bases are TGTGCCAGCAGTGTCCAAACAGGGGTGGACACTGAAGCTTTCTTT. Translating it yields CASSVQTGVDTEAFF.